Presented here are 28 T cell receptor beta chains from one specimen sequenced in a study of cytomegalovirus exposure and HLA in healthy donors. Vbeta (60) and Jbeta (13) primers were used in the PCR. Sequenced by immunoSEQ multiplex PCR; TCRdb stores in-frame clones only, minus some. The data show under 250,000 clones, 75% to 80% seen once. The specimen sequenced was PBMCs. All receptors derive from a male donor in good health and CMV-seronegative.

J is TRBJ1-4 and V is TRBV5-6; D perhaps matches TRBD1 (5 bases). Germline V lookup: CDR1 SGHDT, CDR2 YYEEEE. V was clipped by 0 bases and J by 7 bases, with 10 bases between them. This CDR3 has 14 amino acids. The CDR3 DNA sequence: TGTGCCAGCAGCTTGGCCGGGGGGGGTGAAAAACTGTTTTTT. Protein product: CASSLAGGGEKLFF.

This sequence joins TRBV7-2 and TRBJ2-5; D gene ambiguous. Germline CDR1 reads SGHTA; CDR2 reads FQGNSA. The CDR3 is 13 amino acids. Deletions cut 1 base from V and 5 bases from J, with 8 bases between. The CDR3 DNA follows: TGTGCCAGCAGCTTAGAAGAGGTGGAGACCCAGTACTTC. Residues: CASSLEEVETQYF.

This clone came up a few times. This sequence joins TRBV7-3 and TRBJ1-1, with D unclear. The CDR3 sequence is 13 residues long. Germline V gene data show CDR1 as SGHTA and CDR2 as FQGTGA. V was pared by 3 bases and J by 0 bases, with 5 bases between. CDR3 in DNA: TGTGCCAGCAGCTTCGACATGAACACTGAAGCTTTCTTT. Its translation: CASSFDMNTEAFF.

The V call is TRBV7-9, the J call TRBJ2-7; D may be TRBD1 (5 bases). The V end lost 4 bases, the J end lost 4 bases, and 11 bases lay between the germline ends. The CDR3 totals 13 residues. Germline CDR1 is SEHNR and CDR2 is FQNEAQ (reference sequence). CDR3 bases: TGTGCCAGCAGCTCCCGACAGACTTACGAGCAGTACTTC. It encodes CASSSRQTYEQYF.

On this clone itself: At one of its ends the junction is not consistent with the germline gene, which may arise from a read error. The chain carries TRBV5-6 and TRBJ2-5; possibly TRBD2 for D (5 bases). CDR1 SGHDT and CDR2 YYEEEE come from the germline V gene. The CDR3 consists of 15 residues. The CDR3 sequence: CASSRNPGFQEAQYF. CDR3 nucleotide sequence: TGTGCCAGCAGCAGAAACCCGGGATTCCAAGAGGCCCAGTACTTC.

This clone has just a few counts. The chain combines TRBV13 with TRBJ2-7, with D perhaps being TRBD1 or TRBD2 (5 bases each). Germline-derived CDR1 and CDR2 are PRHDT and FYEKMQ (reference sequence). Trimming stripped 6 bases from V and 6 bases from J, with 24 bases between. This CDR3 has 16 amino acids. The CDR3 nucleotides read TGTGCCAGCAGATTACTAGGGGCAGGATTTGAGCGCGAGCAGTACTTC. Its translation: CASRLLGAGFEREQYF.

This rearrangement joins TRBV7-2 to TRBJ2-6; the D is unclear. The germline V and J ends were trimmed by 0 bases and 0 bases, with 6 bases remaining between them. Germline V gene data show CDR1 as SGHTA and CDR2 as FQGNSA. CDR3 length: 16 amino acids. CDR3 nucleotide sequence: TGTGCCAGCAGCTTAGCGGCAGTCTCTGGGGCCAACGTCCTGACTTTC. Translated: CASSLAAVSGANVLTF.

The gene calls are TRBV4-3 and TRBJ1-2; 7 bases line up with TRBD1. The ends lost 0 bases at V and 7 bases at J; junction bases unmatched: 8. The CDR3 has 15 amino acids. Germline CDR1 is LGHNA and CDR2 is YSLEER. CDR3 region: CASSQDGKGAGGYTF. CDR3 sequence (DNA): TGCGCCAGCAGCCAAGATGGGAAGGGGGCGGGTGGCTACACCTTC.

The rearrangement links TRBV29-1 to TRBJ1-2, with TRBD1 as a possible D gene (6 bases). The V end lost 7 bases, the J end lost 5 bases, and 11 bases lay between the germline ends. Germline V CDR1 and CDR2: SQVTM, ANQGSEA. The CDR3 contains 11 residues. The DNA for the CDR3 is TGCAGCGCCACAGGGCTTTATGGCTACACCTTC. Its protein product is CSATGLYGYTF.

V gene TRBV4-3 combines with J gene TRBJ1-2, with TRBD1 matching over 7 bases. Germline loops: CDR1 LGHNA, CDR2 YSLEER. Trimming cost V 4 bases and J 0 bases; bases outside gene matches: 11. This CDR3 has 17 residues. CDR3 bases: TGCGCCAGCAGCCCAAGACAGGGAAGACTATCTAACTATGGCTACACCTTC. Translated, it gives CASSPRQGRLSNYGYTF.

This chain connects TRBV18 to TRBJ2-2; 10 bases align to TRBD1. The CDR3 loop spans 15 amino acids. Germline CDR1 KGHSH, CDR2 LQKENI. With 4 bases clipped from V and 7 bases from J, the junction kept 6 bases outside the gene matches. In nucleotides, the CDR3 is TGTGCCAGCTCACGAGACAGGGGGCAGGACGGGGAGCTGTTTTTT. This sequence encodes CASSRDRGQDGELFF.

This clone was observed a handful of times. The chain combines TRBV7-7 with TRBJ1-1; D is undetermined. Germline CDR1 and CDR2: SSHAT and FNYEAQ (reference sequence). This CDR3 has 13 amino acids. Trimming cost V 4 bases and J 0 bases, with 6 bases left between them. As DNA, the CDR3 is TGTGCCAGCAGCTCTGGAGTGAACACTGAAGCTTTCTTT. Amino acids: CASSSGVNTEAFF.

This clone was counted only a few times. V and J are TRBV4-3 and TRBJ1-4; D perhaps matches TRBD1 (5 bases). The CDR3 spans 15 residues. The V and J ends lost 0 bases and 7 bases respectively, with 12 bases between them. Per the germline V gene, CDR1 is LGHNA and CDR2 is YSLEER. CDR3 sequence (DNA): TGCGCCAGCAGCCAAGATGTAGGGGTAATTGAAAAACTGTTTTTT. Encoded protein: CASSQDVGVIEKLFF.

The chain has TRBV7-6 and TRBJ2-7, with D possibly being TRBD2 (5 bases). This CDR3 comprises 13 residues. Trimming left V 5 bases short and J 1 base short, with 9 bases between. Germline CDR1 is SGHVS and CDR2 is FNYEAQ. The CDR3 DNA follows: TGTGCCAGCAGCCCCGGCGGGTCCTACGAGCAGTACTTC. The encoded protein is CASSPGGSYEQYF.

This chain uses TRBV7-6 with TRBJ2-7, with TRBD2 as a possible D gene (6 bases). V dropped 2 bases and J dropped 5 bases, with 16 bases sitting between them. CDR3 length: 15 amino acids. From germline, CDR1 is SGHVS and CDR2 FNYEAQ. Here the CDR3 DNA reads TGTGCCAGCAGCTTATCGGGATCGGGAGTCCACGAGCAGTACTTC. Its translation: CASSLSGSGVHEQYF.

The CDR3 sequence is CASSSRGGVRTDTQYF. The CDR3, as DNA: TGTGCCAGCAGTTCCCGAGGGGGAGTTCGAACAGATACGCAGTATTTT. The V gene is TRBV6-5, the J gene TRBJ2-3; weak D call: TRBD1 (6 bases). The germline V and J ends were trimmed by 4 bases and 3 bases, with 17 bases remaining between them. CDR1 is MNHEY, CDR2 SVGAGI, per germline. This CDR3 is built from 16 residues.

This chain uses TRBV7-9 with TRBJ2-7; 9 nucleotides match TRBD1. This CDR3 has 15 residues. The V and J ends lost 6 bases and 4 bases, in that order; junction bases with no gene match: 10. The germline gives CDR1 SEHNR, CDR2 FQNEAQ (reference sequence). CDR3 in amino acids: CASRSRGTGRYEQYF. The CDR3 DNA sequence: TGTGCCAGCAGAAGCCGCGGGACAGGGAGATACGAGCAGTACTTC.

The gene calls are TRBV7-3 and TRBJ2-3; TRBD2 agrees at 12 bases. V gave up 4 bases and J gave up 2 bases; unmatched junction bases: 4. Germline V CDR1 and CDR2: SGHTA, FQGTGA. The CDR3 has 16 amino acids. CDR3 residues: CASSYSSGGATDTQYF. CDR3 nucleotide sequence: TGTGCCAGCAGCTACTCTAGCGGGGGGGCCACAGATACGCAGTATTTT.

As for this clone: The junction and the germline gene differ at one end; a read error may be behind it. CDR3: CSSSPQGAEQFF. In DNA form, the CDR3 reads TGTTCCAGCAGCCCGCAGGGGGCTGAGCAGTTCTTC. This chain uses TRBV7-9 with TRBJ2-1; 8 positions agree with TRBD1. The CDR3 is 12 amino acids. The germline gives CDR1 SEHNR, CDR2 FQNEAQ (reference sequence).

This chain joins TRBV27 and TRBJ2-7; TRBD1 matches at 10 bases. This CDR3 spans 14 amino acids. V lost 5 bases and J lost 3; bases outside the gene matches: 4. Germline V gene lookup returns CDR1 MNHEY and CDR2 SMNVEV (reference sequence). The CDR3 spells CASSRGTGDYEQYF. CDR3 DNA sequence: TGTGCCAGCAGTAGAGGGACAGGGGACTACGAGCAGTACTTC.

In this sample, this clone turned up once. The chain uses TRBV7-2 and TRBJ2-7; no firm D call. Germline CDR1 is SGHTA and CDR2 is FQGNSA. The CDR3 contains 13 residues. The V end was cut by 5 bases, the J end by 4 bases, with 12 bases between. Written as DNA, the CDR3 is TGTGCCAGCAGCCGCACTTCGGTATACGAGCAGTACTTC. Translating it yields CASSRTSVYEQYF.

This clone appeared a single time. The V call is TRBV6-1, the J call TRBJ1-6; 7 nucleotides agree with TRBD1. V trimming: 2 bases; J trimming: 4 bases; junction bases outside the gene matches: 2. Germline CDR1 MNHNS, CDR2 SASEGT. The CDR3 loop spans 15 amino acids. The CDR3 loop is CASSESGQYNSPLHF. Here the CDR3 DNA reads TGTGCCAGCAGTGAATCGGGACAGTATAATTCACCCCTCCACTTT.

This clone was seen only a few times. The chain carries TRBV10-3 and TRBJ1-2; 7 nucleotides align to TRBD1. This CDR3 region has 13 residues. Trimming cost V 7 bases and J 4 bases; bases outside gene matches: 6. CDR1 and CDR2 (germline): ENHRY, SYGVKD. CDR3 nucleotides: TGTGCCATCACTGACAGGGTTGGCTATGGCTACACCTTC. Protein product: CAITDRVGYGYTF.

The chain carries TRBV11-3 and TRBJ2-7, with 15 bases fitting TRBD2. The CDR3 has 15 amino acids. Trimming cost V 5 bases and J 3 bases; bases outside gene matches: 2. Germline V lookup: CDR1 SGHNT, CDR2 YENEEA. In DNA, the CDR3 is TGTGCCAGCAGCCCGGGACTAGCGGGGGGCTACGAGCAGTACTTC. Residues: CASSPGLAGGYEQYF.

This chain uses TRBV28 with TRBJ2-1; 8 bases are a match to TRBD1. Germline trimming cut 3 bases from V and 3 bases from J; bases unmatched to any gene: 4. The CDR3 runs 15 residues. Germline V lookup: CDR1 MDHEN, CDR2 SYDVKM. CDR3 sequence (DNA): TGTGCCAGCAGTTTCAGTGGGACAGGCTACAATGAGCAGTTCTTC. Translation gives CASSFSGTGYNEQFF.

This chain joins TRBV29-1 and TRBJ2-3; D is unclear. This CDR3 is 14 amino acids long. V gave up 1 base and J gave up 2 bases, with 10 bases separating them. CDR1 is SQVTM, CDR2 ANQGSEA, per germline. The CDR3 DNA reads TGCAGCGTTGAAGGGCCGAGGAACACAGATACGCAGTATTTT. Translating gives CSVEGPRNTDTQYF.

The V and J genes are TRBV5-5 and TRBJ1-6; D remains ambiguous. The germline V and J ends were trimmed by 0 bases and 3 bases, with 7 bases remaining between them. The V gene's germline CDR1 is SGHKS and CDR2 YYEKEE (reference sequence). The CDR3 contains 15 residues. In DNA form, the CDR3 reads TGTGCCAGCAGCTTGGTCGCAGACTATAATTCACCCCTCCACTTT. This gives the protein CASSLVADYNSPLHF.

This clone was recorded a few times. V gene TRBV6-5 combines with J gene TRBJ1-1; maybe TRBD1 (6 bases). CDR1 is MNHEY and CDR2 is SVGAGI in the germline V gene. The CDR3 sequence is 13 residues long. Trimming stripped 5 bases from V and 6 bases from J, with 13 bases between. In DNA, the CDR3 is TGTGCCAGCAGTCAATCCCACAGGGCTGAAGCTTTCTTT. Translation: CASSQSHRAEAFF.